This T cell receptor beta chain was observed in a study of T cell responses to AZD1222 COVID-19 vaccine. The study, taken as a whole, reports: Baseline testing showed seropositivity in only 5 or 6 AZD1222 recipients.

TCRdb keeps only in-frame clones here, not all; method: immunoSEQ multiplex PCR. The table lists roughly 120,000 clones, about 90% of them singletons, with roughly 10% in the top ten. Trimming stripped 6 bases from V and 2 bases from J, with 4 bases between. The length of the CDR3 is 12 residues. Looked up from germline, CDR1 is LNHNV and CDR2 is YYDKDF (reference sequence). Points on this clone: Its antigen is undetermined.

The sample consisted of peripheral blood, taken on day 0 of AZD1222 vaccination. The chain has TRBV15 and TRBJ2-2, with unresolved D. This TCR came from an adult in good health. This CDR3 reads CATSRNTGELFF. CDR3 DNA: TGTGCCACCAGTCGAAACACCGGGGAGCTGTTTTTT.